The 5 T cell receptor beta chains in this list originate from one sample, sequenced in a study of human T cells and chemical hapten exposure (dated by TCRdb to the early 2020s). The label giving this sample's time point can be read as: pre-sensitization, week 0. The treatment or condition label for this specimen denotes: therapeutic diphenylcyclopropenone sensitization with weekly scalp DPC. Total RNA was extracted from unfractionated whole blood collected in Tempus Blood RNA tubes. Library creation used RACE. Sequenced using a NextSeq 500. Through fastp at Q25 and MiXCR, TCRdb rebuilt clones from the public reads, retaining in-frame beta chains. Rows merge per CDR3 protein into single entries with the most common DNA and genes. In this sample the table shows 40,000 or so distinct CDR3 sequences, more than 10% of which occur a single time. In total, the top ten clones hold around 2% of the sample.

The sequencing used whole blood, collected in connection with sensitization to the hapten diphenylcyclopropenone (DPC). The origin of the receptors is a woman between 40 and 55 years old with alopecia areata. Some clones in this sample may be carry-over from other donors' samples.

This clonotype was detected only once. The conserved phenylalanine or tryptophan normally closing the CDR3 is absent here, so this likely arose from a read error. V is TRBV7-9 and J is TRBJ2-1; no clear D. CDR3 length: 11 amino acids. Trimming shortened V by 6 bases and J by 3 bases, and 3 bases separated the two germline ends. Germline V gene lookup returns CDR1 SEHNR and CDR2 FQNEAQ (reference sequence). The CDR3 loop is CASRLYNEQFL. The CDR3 DNA sequence: TGTGCCAGCAGACTCTACAATGAGCAGTTCCTC.

This clonotype came up many times. In nucleotides, the CDR3 is TGCAGCGTTGCAGCAGGGCGGGAGACCCAGTACTTC. As protein: CSVAAGRETQYF. The chain employs TRBV29-1 and TRBJ2-5; a weak D match, TRBD1 (5 bases). The CDR3 has 12 residues. The germline CDR1 and CDR2 sequences are SQVTM and ANQGSEA. Trimming took 4 bases from V and 5 from J, leaving 11 bases between them.

This clonotype has a count of ten or more. The V call is TRBV7-9, the J call TRBJ2-7; D not resolved. This CDR3 is built from 14 residues. V was cut by 5 bases and J by 2 bases, with 13 bases left in between. The germline gives CDR1 SEHNR, CDR2 FQNEAQ (reference sequence). CDR3 amino acids: CASSPIRGPYEQYF. The CDR3 DNA sequence: TGTGCCAGCAGCCCAATCCGCGGACCCTACGAGCAGTACTTC.

This clonotype was picked up many times. An end of the junction does not agree with germline; a read error may underlie this. The V gene is TRBV3-1, the J gene TRBJ1-5; 8 bases line up with TRBD1. There are 16 residues in the CDR3. CDR1 LGHDT and CDR2 YNNKEL come from the germline V gene (reference sequence). This CDR3 reads CASSQSTAGGKQPQHF. Here the CDR3 DNA reads TGTGCCAGCAGCCAATCTACCGCAGGGGGCAAGCAGCCCCAGCATTTT.

There are many counts of this clonotype. The rearrangement joins TRBV6-1 to TRBJ2-3; the D is unclear. Trimming shortened V by 10 bases and J by 6 bases, and 2 bases separated the two germline ends. The CDR3 is 8 residues long. Germline V gene sequence: CDR1 MNHNS, CDR2 SASEGT. As DNA, the CDR3 is TGTGCCAATGATACGCAGTATTTT. Encoded protein: CANDTQYF.